Listed below are T cell receptor beta chains from one sample, sequenced in a study of blood T cell repertoires in COVID-19. Data came from immunoSEQ multiplex PCR; TCRdb stores just in-frame clones and leaves some out. The data contain about 210,000 clones, about 76% of them singletons. The sequencing input was PBMCs or T cells enriched from blood (not recorded which). The receptors stem from a woman between 45 and 60 years old with acute COVID-19. Both conserved end residues are part of each CDR3. D genes are given only for firm matches. Clone size, where shown, is once, few, many, or a class for clones that have expanded.

few	TRBV7-7	TRBJ2-5	TRBD2	TGTGCTAGCAGCCCAGCGGGGGGTCAGACCCAGTACTTC	CASSPAGGQTQYF
.	TRBV11-3	TRBJ2-1	TRBD2	TGTGCCAGCAGCTTAGTAACTAGCGGCAATGAGCAGTTCTTC	CASSLVTSGNEQFF
.	TRBV3-1/TRBV3-2	TRBJ2-7	TRBD1	TGTGCCAGCAGCCAGGGACAGGGGTCCTACGAGCAGTACTTC	CASSQGQGSYEQYF
.	TRBV5-1	TRBJ2-3	.	TGCGCCAGCAGCTTGGGGGCAGGGCTCAGCACAGATACGCAGTATTTT	CASSLGAGLSTDTQYF
.	TRBV3-1/TRBV3-2	TRBJ2-7	.	TGTGCCAGCAGCCCGGACAGCGACTACGAGCAGTACTTC	CASSPDSDYEQYF
once	TRBV5-5	TRBJ1-6	TRBD1	TGTGCCAGCAGCTTGGCAGGGACAGAAAATTCACCCCTCCACTTT	CASSLAGTENSPLHF
.	TRBV9	TRBJ2-7	TRBD1	TGTGCCAGCAGCGCACATTGGACAGGGGGCGTGGACGAGCAGTACTTC	CASSAHWTGGVDEQYF
.	TRBV6-2/TRBV6-3	TRBJ1-1	TRBD1	TGTGCCAGCAGTCTCCCGAGGACAGGGGGCACTGAAGCTTTCTTT	CASSLPRTGGTEAFF
.	TRBV7-7	TRBJ2-1	.	TGTGCTAGCAGCCCTAGTGGGGCAGGGGAGCAGTTCTTC	CASSPSGAGEQFF
.	TRBV3-1/TRBV3-2	TRBJ2-5	TRBD2	TGTGCCAGCAGCCATGGGTCGCGGGGGGGCATAGAGACCCAGTACTTC	CASSHGSRGGIETQYF
.	TRBV5-1	TRBJ1-2	TRBD1	TGCGCCAGCAGCTTCTCTACTCGGGACAGGGGCGTCTATGGCTACACCTTC	CASSFSTRDRGVYGYTF
.	TRBV15	TRBJ2-1	TRBD2	TGTGCCACCAGGCCGGGACTAGCCAATGAGCAGTTCTTC	CATRPGLANEQFF
.	TRBV6-5	TRBJ1-6	.	TGTGCCAGCAGTCCACAGGGTGGGGGTTCACCCCTCCACTTT	CASSPQGGGSPLHF
.	TRBV3-1/TRBV3-2	TRBJ1-3	.	TGTGCCAGCAGCCCAGCGGGGGTGGGTGGAAACACCATATATTTT	CASSPAGVGGNTIYF
.	TRBV27	TRBJ2-5	TRBD2	TGTGCCAGCAGTGCCGCTGGGGGCGGGGGGGGCCAAGAGACCCAGTACTTC	CASSAAGGGGGQETQYF
.	TRBV5-6	TRBJ2-2	.	TGTGCCAGCAGCCCCGGTATCGGGGAGCTGTTTTTT	CASSPGIGELFF
.	TRBV2	TRBJ2-3	TRBD1	TGTGCCAGCACAGGGGGTTTTGGGTCCACAGATACGCAGTATTTT	CASTGGFGSTDTQYF
once	TRBV29-1	TRBJ2-7	TRBD1	TGCAGCGTCCGGGACAGCGAGTACGAGCAGTACTTC	CSVRDSEYEQYF